A selection of T cell receptor beta chains follows, all from one sample in a study of blood T cell repertoires in COVID-19. The protocol was immunoSEQ multiplex PCR, while the TCRdb copy is restricted to in-frame clones and leaves out a portion. The sample shows about 49,000 clones, approximately 87% of them seen only once. Sequencing was carried out using peripheral blood. The receptors originated from a woman older than 75 with COVID-19, enrolled during active disease. Each CDR3 is given with its conserved first and last residue. Fields, in order: D gene, V gene, clone size, J gene, CDR3 protein, CDR3 DNA. The D gene is left open where the match is weak. The size of a clone is reported for some rows only, either as once, few or many, or as a class for expanded clones.

D gene: -
V gene: TRBV27
clone size: once
J gene: TRBJ2-5
CDR3 protein: CASSSGLLYQETQYF
CDR3 DNA: TGTGCCAGCAGCTCGGGACTCCTGTACCAAGAGACCCAGTACTTC

D gene: -
V gene: TRBV5-4
clone size: -
J gene: TRBJ2-3
CDR3 protein: CASSSPAGLSTDTQYF
CDR3 DNA: TGTGCCAGCAGCTCCCCCGCGGGACTTAGCACAGATACGCAGTATTTT

D gene: -
V gene: TRBV11-2
clone size: -
J gene: TRBJ1-4
CDR3 protein: CASSLNRDEKLFF
CDR3 DNA: TGTGCCAGCAGCTTGAACAGGGATGAAAAACTGTTTTTT

D gene: TRBD2
V gene: TRBV3-1/TRBV3-2
clone size: -
J gene: TRBJ2-1
CDR3 protein: CASSRFGLGSNEQFF
CDR3 DNA: TGTGCCAGCAGTCGCTTCGGACTAGGAAGCAATGAGCAGTTCTTC

D gene: TRBD1
V gene: TRBV6-5
clone size: -
J gene: TRBJ1-1
CDR3 protein: CASTPDRANTEAFF
CDR3 DNA: TGTGCCAGCACCCCCGACAGGGCCAACACTGAAGCTTTCTTT

D gene: -
V gene: TRBV27
clone size: -
J gene: TRBJ1-1
CDR3 protein: CASSLLQGSATEAFF
CDR3 DNA: TGTGCCAGCAGTTTATTGCAGGGGAGCGCCACTGAAGCTTTCTTT

D gene: TRBD2
V gene: TRBV19
clone size: -
J gene: TRBJ2-3
CDR3 protein: CASRTRASGGGTDTQYF
CDR3 DNA: TGTGCCAGTAGGACGCGGGCTAGCGGGGGGGGGACAGATACGCAGTATTTT

D gene: TRBD1
V gene: TRBV30
clone size: -
J gene: TRBJ2-1
CDR3 protein: CATRDRGRVGQFF
CDR3 DNA: TGTGCCACCCGGGACAGGGGGCGGGTTGGGCAGTTCTTC

D gene: -
V gene: TRBV7-8
clone size: -
J gene: TRBJ1-1
CDR3 protein: CASILTPSTEAFF
CDR3 DNA: TGTGCCAGCATATTAACCCCCAGCACTGAAGCTTTCTTT

D gene: TRBD2
V gene: TRBV5-8
clone size: -
J gene: TRBJ2-5
CDR3 protein: CASSLWIGSGETQYF
CDR3 DNA: TGTGCCAGCAGCTTGTGGATAGGTAGCGGGGAGACCCAGTACTTC

D gene: TRBD1
V gene: TRBV28
clone size: -
J gene: TRBJ1-6
CDR3 protein: CASSPPGGGHYSPLHF
CDR3 DNA: TGTGCCAGCAGTCCGCCAGGAGGGGGCCATTATTCACCCCTCCACTTT

D gene: TRBD1
V gene: TRBV6-5
clone size: -
J gene: TRBJ1-2
CDR3 protein: CASTKTGSYGYTF
CDR3 DNA: TGTGCCAGCACCAAGACAGGGAGCTATGGCTACACCTTC

D gene: TRBD1
V gene: TRBV3-1/TRBV3-2
clone size: -
J gene: TRBJ1-2
CDR3 protein: CASRQGIGYTF
CDR3 DNA: TGTGCCAGCCGACAGGGGATAGGCTACACCTTC

D gene: -
V gene: TRBV9
clone size: -
J gene: TRBJ1-1
CDR3 protein: CASSVNPGNTEAFF
CDR3 DNA: TGTGCCAGCAGCGTAAACCCGGGGAACACTGAAGCTTTCTTT

D gene: TRBD1
V gene: TRBV5-4
clone size: -
J gene: TRBJ1-1
CDR3 protein: CASRRTGISTEAFF
CDR3 DNA: TGTGCCAGCAGACGGACAGGGATCAGCACTGAAGCTTTCTTT

D gene: -
V gene: TRBV3-1/TRBV3-2
clone size: -
J gene: TRBJ1-2
CDR3 protein: CASSHGRGIYGYTF
CDR3 DNA: TGTGCCAGCAGCCACGGTAGGGGCATCTATGGCTACACCTTC

D gene: -
V gene: TRBV5-1
clone size: few
J gene: TRBJ1-4
CDR3 protein: CASSSGGREKLFF
CDR3 DNA: TGCGCCAGCAGCTCTGGCGGGCGGGAAAAACTGTTTTTT

D gene: -
V gene: TRBV4-1
clone size: once
J gene: TRBJ2-7
CDR3 protein: CASSRLEGGPPYEQYF
CDR3 DNA: TGCGCCAGCAGCCGCCTCGAGGGTGGGCCTCCCTACGAGCAGTACTTC

D gene: -
V gene: TRBV12-3/TRBV12-4
clone size: -
J gene: TRBJ2-1
CDR3 protein: CASSFFPGEQFF
CDR3 DNA: TGTGCCAGCAGTTTTTTCCCCGGTGAGCAGTTCTTC

D gene: -
V gene: TRBV4-2
clone size: -
J gene: TRBJ2-5
CDR3 protein: CASSQPGSVQETQYF
CDR3 DNA: TGTGCCAGCAGCCAGCCAGGTAGCGTACAAGAGACCCAGTACTTC

D gene: -
V gene: TRBV18
clone size: -
J gene: TRBJ2-2
CDR3 protein: CASSSPREGDTGELFF
CDR3 DNA: TGTGCCAGCTCATCCCCCCGGGAAGGCGACACCGGGGAGCTGTTTTTT

D gene: -
V gene: TRBV5-8
clone size: -
J gene: TRBJ1-1
CDR3 protein: CASSLRGIRAFF
CDR3 DNA: TGTGCCAGCAGCTTGAGAGGGATTCGAGCTTTCTTT

D gene: -
V gene: TRBV10-3
clone size: -
J gene: TRBJ1-1
CDR3 protein: CAIRAQGFAEAFF
CDR3 DNA: TGTGCCATCAGGGCTCAGGGATTCGCTGAAGCTTTCTTT

D gene: -
V gene: TRBV6-2/TRBV6-3
clone size: -
J gene: TRBJ2-1
CDR3 protein: CASSYLQDNEQFF
CDR3 DNA: TGTGCCAGCAGTTACCTACAGGACAATGAGCAGTTCTTC

D gene: TRBD1
V gene: TRBV6-5
clone size: -
J gene: TRBJ1-2
CDR3 protein: CASSYPPPRTGGGYTF
CDR3 DNA: TGTGCCAGCAGTTACCCTCCTCCCCGGACAGGGGGCGGCTACACCTTC

D gene: TRBD2
V gene: TRBV10-3
clone size: -
J gene: TRBJ2-7
CDR3 protein: CAISWTSGAYEQYF
CDR3 DNA: TGTGCCATCAGCTGGACTAGCGGGGCCTACGAGCAGTACTTC

D gene: -
V gene: TRBV24-1
clone size: -
J gene: TRBJ2-3
CDR3 protein: CATRSGNTDTQYF
CDR3 DNA: TGTGCTACTCGGTCGGGGAACACAGATACGCAGTATTTT

D gene: -
V gene: TRBV4-1
clone size: once
J gene: TRBJ1-3
CDR3 protein: CASSQVTARGNTIYF
CDR3 DNA: TGCGCCAGCAGCCAAGTGACAGCTCGGGGAAACACCATATATTTT

D gene: -
V gene: TRBV14
clone size: few
J gene: TRBJ1-2
CDR3 protein: CASSHARQDYTF
CDR3 DNA: TGTGCCAGCAGCCATGCCAGGCAGGACTACACCTTC

D gene: -
V gene: TRBV28
clone size: -
J gene: TRBJ1-5
CDR3 protein: CASSGTPRSNQPQHF
CDR3 DNA: TGTGCCAGCAGTGGGACTCCTCGGAGCAATCAGCCCCAGCATTTT

D gene: -
V gene: TRBV24-1
clone size: -
J gene: TRBJ2-1
CDR3 protein: CATSDPGRTRNEQFF
CDR3 DNA: TGTGCCACCAGTGACCCGGGAAGGACCCGCAATGAGCAGTTCTTC

D gene: -
V gene: TRBV6-5
clone size: -
J gene: TRBJ1-2
CDR3 protein: CASSYKRQNNYGYTF
CDR3 DNA: TGTGCCAGCAGTTATAAGCGGCAGAATAACTATGGCTACACCTTC

D gene: -
V gene: TRBV7-9
clone size: -
J gene: TRBJ2-3
CDR3 protein: CASSLGALGTDTQYF
CDR3 DNA: TGTGCCAGCAGCTTAGGAGCCCTCGGCACAGATACGCAGTATTTT

D gene: -
V gene: TRBV11-3
clone size: -
J gene: TRBJ2-7
CDR3 protein: CASSPRGAAYEQYF
CDR3 DNA: TGTGCCAGCTCCCCTCGTGGGGCAGCCTACGAGCAGTACTTC

D gene: -
V gene: TRBV27
clone size: -
J gene: TRBJ1-5
CDR3 protein: CASSPTTGPLGLLHF
CDR3 DNA: TGTGCCAGCAGTCCCACAACAGGGCCCCTAGGCCTTCTGCATTTT

D gene: TRBD1
V gene: TRBV10-3
clone size: -
J gene: TRBJ2-7
CDR3 protein: CAISEQGASYEQYF
CDR3 DNA: TGTGCCATCAGTGAACAGGGGGCCTCCTACGAGCAGTACTTC

D gene: -
V gene: TRBV5-1
clone size: -
J gene: TRBJ1-1
CDR3 protein: CASSLLGGRVNTEAFF
CDR3 DNA: TGCGCCAGCAGCTTGCTGGGGGGGCGGGTGAACACTGAAGCTTTCTTT

D gene: TRBD1
V gene: TRBV5-1
clone size: -
J gene: TRBJ2-3
CDR3 protein: CASSVGQLPTDTQYF
CDR3 DNA: TGCGCCAGCAGCGTGGGACAGCTACCCACAGATACGCAGTATTTT

D gene: -
V gene: TRBV5-1
clone size: -
J gene: TRBJ2-3
CDR3 protein: CASSLGLLTILTDTQYF
CDR3 DNA: TGCGCCAGCAGCTTGGGACTCCTCACTATCTTGACAGATACGCAGTATTTT

D gene: -
V gene: TRBV2
clone size: once
J gene: TRBJ1-1
CDR3 protein: CASSHDTSNTEAFF
CDR3 DNA: TGTGCCAGCAGTCATGACACATCGAACACTGAAGCTTTCTTT

D gene: TRBD1
V gene: TRBV11-3
clone size: -
J gene: TRBJ1-3
CDR3 protein: CASSLGTAGNTIYF
CDR3 DNA: TGTGCCAGCAGCCTTGGGACAGCAGGAAACACCATATATTTT

D gene: -
V gene: TRBV19
clone size: -
J gene: TRBJ1-2
CDR3 protein: CASSTDRIDGYTF
CDR3 DNA: TGTGCCAGTAGTACCGACAGAATAGATGGCTACACCTTC

D gene: -
V gene: TRBV19
clone size: -
J gene: TRBJ1-2
CDR3 protein: CASSIAGQGSDGYTF
CDR3 DNA: TGTGCCAGTAGTATAGCGGGCCAAGGGAGCGATGGCTACACCTTC

D gene: -
V gene: TRBV12-3/TRBV12-4
clone size: -
J gene: TRBJ1-2
CDR3 protein: CASSLGRSGGYTF
CDR3 DNA: TGTGCCAGCAGTTTGGGCCGATCGGGGGGCTACACCTTC

D gene: -
V gene: TRBV19
clone size: -
J gene: TRBJ1-5
CDR3 protein: CASSIDRGRGVGQHF
CDR3 DNA: TGTGCCAGTAGTATAGATCGGGGCAGGGGTGTCGGACAGCATTTT

D gene: TRBD2
V gene: TRBV5-4
clone size: -
J gene: TRBJ2-3
CDR3 protein: CASSFRIAGISSTDTQYF
CDR3 DNA: TGTGCCAGCAGCTTTCGTATAGCGGGGATCTCTAGCACAGATACGCAGTATTTT

D gene: TRBD1
V gene: TRBV6-5
clone size: few
J gene: TRBJ1-6
CDR3 protein: CASSPTGVGSPLHF
CDR3 DNA: TGTGCCAGCAGCCCGACAGGGGTTGGTTCACCCCTCCACTTT

D gene: -
V gene: TRBV2
clone size: -
J gene: TRBJ2-1
CDR3 protein: CASSEEGTAYNEQFF
CDR3 DNA: TGTGCCAGCAGTGAGGAGGGGACAGCTTACAATGAGCAGTTCTTC

D gene: -
V gene: TRBV27
clone size: -
J gene: TRBJ1-1
CDR3 protein: CASNPGAGMNTEAFF
CDR3 DNA: TGTGCCAGCAACCCAGGGGCGGGCATGAACACTGAAGCTTTCTTT

D gene: TRBD1
V gene: TRBV5-4
clone size: -
J gene: TRBJ1-1
CDR3 protein: CASSPNQKTGLNTEAFF
CDR3 DNA: TGTGCCAGCAGCCCCAACCAAAAGACAGGGTTGAACACTGAAGCTTTCTTT

D gene: -
V gene: TRBV15
clone size: -
J gene: TRBJ1-2
CDR3 protein: CATSRVIGTEDGYTF
CDR3 DNA: TGTGCCACCAGCAGAGTAATAGGGACTGAGGATGGCTACACCTTC